The sequence of this TCR beta chain was determined in a study of CD8 T cells in ankylosing spondylitis. General study points: A motif of 8 or 9 highly homologous TCR beta variants was seen as apparently characteristic of ankylosing spondylitis blood.

This clonotype was observed many times. The antigen is unknown. Germline-derived CDR1 and CDR2 are SQVTM and ANQGSEA. The junction had 3 bases not matched to a gene; V was cut back by 5 bases and J by 0 bases. This CDR3 is built from 13 residues. TCRdb used MiXCR to reprocess the 5' RACE reads, holding one entry per CDR3 protein. The table lists 210,000 or so distinct CDR3 sequences, 7% to 10% of them singletons, with around 4.8% in the top ten. The TCR comes from a female donor with ankylosing spondylitis or in good health (not recorded which). Source material: blood, either unsorted or a sorted T cell fraction (not recorded which). The rearrangement joins TRBV29-1 to TRBJ2-7; 8 nucleotides agree with TRBD1. CDR3 in amino acids: CSVRQGSSYEQYF. The CDR3 DNA reads as TGCAGCGTTCGACAGGGGAGCTCCTACGAGCAGTACTTC.